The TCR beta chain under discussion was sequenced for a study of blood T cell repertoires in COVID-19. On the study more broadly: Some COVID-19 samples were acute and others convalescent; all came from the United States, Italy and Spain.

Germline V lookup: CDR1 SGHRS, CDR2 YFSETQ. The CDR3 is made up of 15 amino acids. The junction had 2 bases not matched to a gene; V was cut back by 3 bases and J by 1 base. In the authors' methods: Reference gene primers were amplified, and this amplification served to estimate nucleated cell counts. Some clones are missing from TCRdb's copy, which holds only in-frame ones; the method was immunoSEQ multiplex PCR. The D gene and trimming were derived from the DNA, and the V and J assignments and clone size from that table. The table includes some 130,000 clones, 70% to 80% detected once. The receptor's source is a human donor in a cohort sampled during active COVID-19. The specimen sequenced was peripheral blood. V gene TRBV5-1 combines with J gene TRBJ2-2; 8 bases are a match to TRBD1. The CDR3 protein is CASSSTGGNTGELFF. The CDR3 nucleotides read TGCGCCAGCAGCTCAACAGGGGGGAACACCGGGGAGCTGTTTTTT.